This TCR beta chain was observed in a study of a mutant IDH1 vaccine in newly diagnosed glioma. Across the study: The treated group averaged about 44 years old and was roughly 62% male, roughly 38% female. Patients previously underwent radiotherapy, temozolomide, or both, and most underwent both.

Details on this clone: Its antigen is unidentified.

Trimming took 4 bases from V and 1 from J, leaving 13 bases between them. Germline CDR1 reads LGHNA; CDR2 reads YSLEER. The CDR3 has 15 residues. TCRdb's copy holds only in-frame clones and misses some; the assay was immunoSEQ multiplex PCR. The table has around 30,000 clones, roughly 75% seen once. Time point reported: week 35, safety follow-up. What each vaccine dose contained was 300 ug of mutant IDH1 20-mer peptide, accompanied by topical imiquimod. Vaccinations, eight in total, occurred in weeks 1, 3, 5, 7, 11, 15, 19, 23. The sequence came from a man aged 35-49 years with glioma. Some clones in this sample may be carry-over from other donors' samples. Here the sequenced sample was PBMCs, taken from a glioma patient whose treatment included an IDH1 peptide vaccine. This chain connects TRBV4-3 to TRBJ1-1; D perhaps matches TRBD1 (5 bases). CDR3 bases: TGCGCCAGCAGCCTTTCGATAGACAGGAACACTGAAGCTTTCTTT. Protein product: CASSLSIDRNTEAFF.